This TCR beta chain is drawn from a study of blood T cell repertoires in COVID-19 (dated by TCRdb to 2018 to 2021). The study in broad terms: Collaborator samples came from the United States, Italy and Spain and covered acute and convalescent phases of COVID-19. Samples were obtained from the ongoing ImmuneRACE study (first 160 participants) and from some 1,200 subjects provided by 6 global collaborators. The material from the prospective study consisted of cDNA or gDNA derived from T cells, B-cell-depleted T cells, or PBMCs. Where HLA class I and class II types were available, the types were taken from metadata supplied by the sample provider, not from assay-based typing. The sample metadata nearly always contained a de-identified subject ID, COVID-19 status, age in years and sex. The dataset comprised deeply sampled blood TCRbeta repertoires from subjects exposed to, actively infected with, or recovered from COVID-19. The repertoires were made available in a free public database intended to serve as a resource for research on the immune response to SARS-CoV-2.

Samples from volunteer blood donors who had recovered from COVID-19 were contributed by a second Seattle source. Each collaborating institution followed its own protocols to collect whole blood in K2EDTA tubes. Collaborator samples were shipped for TCRbeta analysis as frozen whole blood, isolated PBMCs, or DNA extracted from either sample type. TCRbeta CDR3 regions were amplified from genomic DNA using the immunoSEQ Assay, a bias-controlled multiplex PCR. In the source study's methods: Nucleated cell counts per sample were estimated from amplification of reference gene primers within the assay. To quantify the absolute abundance of each unique TCRbeta CDR3 rearrangement, sequence reads were collapsed and filtered. For each sample, productive Simpson clonality was calculated as the square root of Simpson's diversity index over productive rearrangements. The source is immuneACCESS, and TCRdb retained only in-frame sequences with V and J called. Part of the clones is not carried over; for the studies checked, unresolved V genes explain less than half of this, and the remainder is unexplained. Clone size and the V and J calls come from that table; the DNA yielded D and trimming. This sample has over 150,000 clones in its table, and around 83% of those were observed once. The ten largest clones capture approximately 19% of the sample.

The study at large found these results: The amount of clinical and demographic metadata varied by source and participant and was provided uncurated.

The CDR3 numbers 14 residues from cysteine through phenylalanine. CDR3 DNA only is kept here, 42 bases in frame from base 1. Taken from the germline V gene, the CDR1 and CDR2 loops are SNHLY and FYNNEI. Relative to germline, V is missing 4 bases and J is missing 6 bases, with 2 bases of the junction outside any gene match. As regards this clone: Its target antigen remains unknown. Nothing much larger sits one base from this clone, and base qualities are not available.

The rearrangement joined TRBV2 to TRBJ1-5, and 11 junctional nucleotides match TRBD1. Material for sequencing was peripheral blood. This receptor was taken from a woman in her 70s who had recovered from COVID-19. The CDR3 reads CASSGTGGSQPQHF. The nucleotide sequence reads TGTGCCAGCAGTGGGACAGGGGGCAGTCAGCCCCAGCATTTT.